This TCR beta chain was captured in a study of cytomegalovirus exposure and HLA in healthy donors. The V and J ends lost 6 bases and 0 bases, in that order; junction bases with no gene match: 7. The germline CDR1 and CDR2 sequences are LNHDA and SQIVND (reference sequence). The CDR3 is 16 residues long. It was with 60 Vbeta and 13 Jbeta primers that the PCR ran. Per the authors' pipeline: Later reanalysis found approximately 76 million unique TCR beta chains, roughly 9.9 million of them shared. The repertoire was sequenced with immunoSEQ multiplex PCR; TCRdb's copy has only in-frame clones and lacks some. V, J and clone size are those of that table, while D and trimming were read from the DNA. The sample includes around 120,000 clones, about 75% of them seen just once.

The sequence derives from a man in his 60s in good health and CMV-seropositive. The sequenced sample consisted of PBMCs. The chain links TRBV19 to TRBJ1-4; 7 nucleotides line up with TRBD1. In DNA, the CDR3 is TGTGCCAGTAGGAAGGGGGCCGGGGCAACTAATGAAAAACTGTTTTTT. Protein sequence: CASRKGAGATNEKLFF.